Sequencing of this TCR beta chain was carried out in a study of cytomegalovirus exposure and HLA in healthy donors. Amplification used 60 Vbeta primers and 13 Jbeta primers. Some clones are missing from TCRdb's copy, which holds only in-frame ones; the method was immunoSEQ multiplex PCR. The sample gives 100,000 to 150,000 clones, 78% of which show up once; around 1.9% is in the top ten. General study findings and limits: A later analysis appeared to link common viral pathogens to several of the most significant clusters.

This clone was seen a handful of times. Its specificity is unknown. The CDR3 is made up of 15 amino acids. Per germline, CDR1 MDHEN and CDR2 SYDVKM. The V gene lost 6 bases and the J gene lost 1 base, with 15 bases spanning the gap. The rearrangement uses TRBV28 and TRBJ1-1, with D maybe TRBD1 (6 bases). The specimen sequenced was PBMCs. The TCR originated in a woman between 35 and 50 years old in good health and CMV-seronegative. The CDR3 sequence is CASSQLDRWNTEAFF. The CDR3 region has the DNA TGTGCCAGCAGCCAACTCGACAGGTGGAACACTGAAGCTTTCTTT.